This T cell receptor (beta chain) came from a study of CD8+CD57+ T cells in acquired aplastic anemia. Study background: Sorted CD4+ plus CD8+ cells gave DNA averaging around 3 ug. General study results and limits: Patients and controls shared twenty-nine CD8+ CDR3 sequences, highly expressed in patients. Patients and healthy controls showed no significant CD8+ Simpson's diversity difference.

TCR beta VDJ and CDR3 profiles were obtained from a genomic DNA template. MiXCR, run by TCRdb on the reads, gives a single entry per CDR3 protein. The top ten hold around 13% of the sample, which has around 180,000 distinct CDR3 sequences, 45% to 60% seen once. There are a few counts of this clonotype. Its antigen is as yet unknown. Patients who underwent sequencing had shown CD8+CD57+ cell expansion by flow cytometry. Patients were untreated when blood was sampled. The sequence was obtained from a human donor with aplastic anemia. Sequenced: sorted CD4+, CD8+, or CD8+CD57+ T cells (not recorded which) from PBMCs.

The CDR3 nucleotides are TGTGCCAGCAGTTTACCGACAGGTAACTATGGCTACACCTTC. Its translation is CASSLPTGNYGYTF. V gene TRBV6-5 combines with J gene TRBJ1-2, with D possibly being TRBD1 (6 bases). CDR3 size: 14 residues. The germline V and J ends were trimmed by 4 bases and 1 base, with 10 bases remaining between them. Germline values: CDR1 MNHEY, CDR2 SVGAGI.